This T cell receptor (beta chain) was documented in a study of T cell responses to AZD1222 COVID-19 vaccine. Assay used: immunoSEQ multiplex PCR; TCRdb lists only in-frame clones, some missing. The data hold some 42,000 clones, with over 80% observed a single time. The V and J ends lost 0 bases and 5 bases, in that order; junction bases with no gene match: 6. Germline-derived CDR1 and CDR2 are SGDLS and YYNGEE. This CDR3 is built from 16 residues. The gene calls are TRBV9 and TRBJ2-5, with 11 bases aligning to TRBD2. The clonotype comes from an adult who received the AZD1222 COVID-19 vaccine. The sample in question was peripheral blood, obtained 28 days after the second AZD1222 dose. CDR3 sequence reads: CASSVVSGGAAETQYF. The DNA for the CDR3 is TGTGCCAGCAGCGTAGTTAGCGGGGGGGCCGCGGAGACCCAGTACTTC.